This T cell receptor (beta chain) was documented in a study of STAT3 mutations in large granular lymphocyte leukemia. Background on the study: Roughly half the longitudinally sequenced T-LGLL patients had canonical STAT3 mutations. Study-level points and caveats: Differing intervals and regimens complicate linking therapy response to clone burden. Every T-cell large granular lymphocyte leukemia patient had at least one immunodominant TCR beta clonotype.

The CDR3 covers 13 residues. Germline CDR1 and CDR2: KGHSH and LQKENI. Trimming took off 3 bases at V and 3 bases at J, with 9 bases between the two ends. As to this clone: The antigen is not known.

The table came from immunoSEQ multiplex PCR; TCRdb's copy has only in-frame clones and leaves some out. The data contain approximately 15,000 clones, about 90% of them singletons. The specimen sequenced was peripheral blood mononuclear cells. The V gene is TRBV18, the J gene TRBJ2-7; D remains unclear. The TCR was taken from a woman aged 45 to 65 with T-cell large granular lymphocyte leukemia. Some clones in this sample may be carry-over from other donors' samples. The DNA of the CDR3 is TGTGCCAGCTCACCCCAGAATTACTACGAGCAGTACTTC. This translates into CASSPQNYYEQYF.